The clone carrying this TCR beta chain was recorded only once. The antigen is not known. The CDR3 extends over 14 amino acids. Looked up from germline, CDR1 is MNHEY and CDR2 is SVGAGI. Between the trimmed V and J ends, which lost 7 bases and 3 bases, there was a span of 15 bases. The record originates from a study of graft-versus-host responses after intestinal transplantation. Background on the study: Those transplanted obtained multivisceral, liver-intestinal, or isolated intestinal grafts. All recipients were given anti-thymocyte globulin induction, and tacrolimus and steroids were then administered for approximately 3 years. Notes on the study in general: Graft-donor T cell macrochimerism coincided with high graft-versus-host to host-versus-graft clonal ratios in allografts.

TCRdb keeps only in-frame clones here, not all; method: immunoSEQ multiplex PCR. The sample records over 90,000 clones, under 95% being singletons. The chain recombines TRBV6-5 with TRBJ1-1; D may be TRBD1 (6 bases). The sample here was unstimulated CD8+ T cells sorted from spleen or lymph node cells, taken before intestinal transplant. The TCR comes from a human donor who received an intestinal transplant. The CDR3 sequence: CASTNHGGDTEAFF. The CDR3 coding sequence is TGTGCCAGCACCAACCACGGGGGCGACACTGAAGCTTTCTTT.